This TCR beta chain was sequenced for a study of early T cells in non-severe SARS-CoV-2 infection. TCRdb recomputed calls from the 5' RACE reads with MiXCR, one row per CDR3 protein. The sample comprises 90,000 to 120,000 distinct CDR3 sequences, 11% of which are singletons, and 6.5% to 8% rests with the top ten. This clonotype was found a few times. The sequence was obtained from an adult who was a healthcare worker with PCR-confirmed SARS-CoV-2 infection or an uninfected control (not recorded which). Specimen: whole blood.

The CDR3 is CASSFVRDDEQYF. CDR3 nucleotide sequence: TGTGCCAGCAGCTTCGTTAGGGACGACGAGCAGTACTTC. The chain employs TRBV7-2 and TRBJ2-7; D is tentatively TRBD1 or TRBD2 (5 bases each). V was clipped by 3 bases and J by 5 bases, with 11 bases between them. CDR3 length equals 13 residues. Germline assignment: CDR1 SGHTA and CDR2 FQGNSA.